The rows below give T cell receptor beta chains drawn from one sample of a study of T cell changes during pregnancy in multiple sclerosis. Repertoires were generated with immunoSEQ multiplex PCR, while TCRdb's copy carries only in-frame clones and drops some. Among about 62,000 clones listed, approximately 93% were seen once. The source material was CD8+ T cells from peripheral blood mononuclear cells, sampled in the second trimester of pregnancy. The receptors shown here come from a female donor with multiple sclerosis, enrolled in a pregnancy study. Each CDR3 is given with its conserved first and last residue. D genes are given only for firm matches. Only part of the rows carry a size: once, few, many, or a class if the clone is expanded.

j_call d_call clone_size v_call cdr3_nt cdr3_aa
TRBJ2-5 TRBD1 - TRBV25-1 TGTGCCAGTGGCCAGGGGGCGCGAGAGACCCAGTACTTC CASGQGARETQYF
TRBJ2-3 TRBD1 - TRBV5-1 TGCGCCAGCAGCTTGAAGGGGGCGACCACAGATACGCAGTATTTT CASSLKGATTDTQYF
TRBJ1-5 - - TRBV7-8 TGTGCCAGCAGTCAAGGTGGGGGCGGTACTCAGCCCCAGCATTTT CASSQGGGGTQPQHF
TRBJ2-2 - - TRBV13 TGTGCCAGCAGCTTAGGGTCAGGGATTACCGGGGAGCTGTTTTTT CASSLGSGITGELFF
TRBJ2-7 TRBD2 - TRBV27 TGTGCCAGCAGTCCCAACCCCGGGGGGGGCCGTCTACGAGAGCAGTACTTC CASSPNPGGGRLREQYF
TRBJ2-3 - once TRBV14 TGTGCCAGCAGCCAATTCGGCGGGTCTAGCACAGATACGCAGTATTTT CASSQFGGSSTDTQYF
TRBJ2-7 TRBD2 - TRBV29-1 TGCAGCGTCGCGGGACTAGCGGACTACGAGCAGTACTTC CSVAGLADYEQYF
TRBJ2-1 - - TRBV4-2 TGTGCCAGCAGCCATGTAGCTCTGGATGAGCAGTTCTTC CASSHVALDEQFF
TRBJ2-7 - - TRBV28 TGTGCCAGCAGTTTTGGGGGCACCTACGAGCAGTACTTC CASSFGGTYEQYF
TRBJ1-5 - - TRBV15 TGTGCCACCAGCAGAGTCGCAGTACCCAATCAGCCCCAGCATTTT CATSRVAVPNQPQHF
TRBJ2-7 TRBD1 once TRBV7-2 TGTGCCAGCAGCGAAAGAACCGGGACAGCCCTGGCTCAGTACTTC CASSERTGTALAQYF
TRBJ1-1 - - TRBV6-1 TGTGCCAGCAGTGAATCAGGAGGGGACACTGAAGCTTTCTTT CASSESGGDTEAFF
TRBJ1-5 - - TRBV28 TGTGCCAGCACCGCTGGGGGGGACCGCAATCAGCCCCAGCATTTT CASTAGGDRNQPQHF
TRBJ2-7 TRBD2 once TRBV11-2 TGTGCCAGCAGCCATACACTAGCGGGGTTCGGCGAGCAGTACTTC CASSHTLAGFGEQYF
TRBJ2-1 - - TRBV7-9 TGTGCCAGCAGCTCCTTACTGATGACAGGTGAGCAGTTCTTC CASSSLLMTGEQFF
TRBJ1-2 - - TRBV6-5 TGTGCCAGCAGTTACGGGGAGGACTATGGCTACACCTTC CASSYGEDYGYTF
TRBJ2-1 TRBD1 - TRBV9 TGTGCCAGCAGCGGAGACAGGGGTGAGCAGTTCTTC CASSGDRGEQFF
TRBJ1-1 TRBD1 - TRBV11-2 TGTGCCAGCCACGGACAGGGGGCCACCATGTTGATTACTGAAGCTTTCTTT CASHGQGATMLITEAFF
TRBJ2-3 TRBD2 - TRBV28 TGTGCCAGCAGTTTCCCGGCACTAGCGACCAGCACAGATACGCAGTATTTT CASSFPALATSTDTQYF
TRBJ1-2 TRBD1 few TRBV4-1 TGCGCCAGCAGCCAAGTAAGACAGGGGCTCAACTATGGCTACACCTTC CASSQVRQGLNYGYTF
TRBJ1-5 - - TRBV7-6 TGTGCCAGCAGCCCGCGTCAAAGGGGGACGGGAAACAATCAGCCCCAGCATTTT CASSPRQRGTGNNQPQHF
TRBJ1-2 TRBD1 - TRBV27 TGTGCCAGCATGGGACAGGGGATATATGGCTACACCTTC CASMGQGIYGYTF
TRBJ1-1 TRBD1 - TRBV29-1 TGCAGCGTTGTACCCGGGACAGGGAGATCGGGCACTGAAGCTTTCTTT CSVVPGTGRSGTEAFF
TRBJ2-3 TRBD2 - TRBV23-1 TGCGCCAGCAGTGGGACTAGCGGGAGTATGGCAGATACGCAGTATTTT CASSGTSGSMADTQYF
TRBJ2-7 - - TRBV9 TGTGCCAGCAGCCCCGGGGGACGCGAGCAGTACTTC CASSPGGREQYF
TRBJ1-1 - - TRBV15 TGTGCCACCGCTGCCCCGGGGTTTATGAACACTGAAGCTTTCTTT CATAAPGFMNTEAFF
TRBJ2-2 - - TRBV11-2 TGTGCCAGCCGACCCGACGGGGGGGAGCTGTTTTTT CASRPDGGELFF
TRBJ2-3 TRBD2 - TRBV4-2 TGTGCCAGCAGCCCTCGGGATAGCGGGACGCACACAGATACGCAGTATTTT CASSPRDSGTHTDTQYF
TRBJ2-1 TRBD2 - TRBV9 TGTGCCAGCAGCGATGAAGGGCTAGCGGGAGATGAGCAGTTCTTC CASSDEGLAGDEQFF
TRBJ2-7 TRBD2 - TRBV14 TGTGCCAGCAGCCAGCGGCTAGCGGCCTACGAGCAGTACTTC CASSQRLAAYEQYF
TRBJ2-5 - - TRBV10-3 TGTGCCATCAGTGAGCAGGCGGGGGAGACCCAGTACTTC CAISEQAGETQYF
TRBJ1-1 - - TRBV5-8 TGTGCCAGCAGATGGACGAGCGGCACTGAAGCTTTCTTT CASRWTSGTEAFF
TRBJ2-7 - - TRBV30 TGTGCCAGGGGAAGCGCCTACGAGCAGTACTTC CARGSAYEQYF
TRBJ1-1 - - TRBV30 TGTGCCTGGAGTGCCGGACTTTCCAGTGCAGGTGTAGCTTTCTTT CAWSAGLSSAGVAFF
TRBJ2-5 TRBD1 - TRBV28 TGTGCCAGCAGTTTCGGACAGGGGATTTTAGGAGAGACCCAGTACTTC CASSFGQGILGETQYF
TRBJ2-3 TRBD2 once TRBV2 TGTGCCAGCCGGCAGCGGGGCTACACAGATACGCAGTATTTT CASRQRGYTDTQYF
TRBJ2-1 TRBD2 - TRBV11-2 TGTGCCAGCAGCTTAGGGGCCGGGAGGGTATACAATGAGCAGTTCTTC CASSLGAGRVYNEQFF
TRBJ1-2 - - TRBV7-9 TGTGCCAGCAGCTTAGAGATAAAGACGGGGAACTATGGCTACACCTTC CASSLEIKTGNYGYTF
TRBJ2-5 - - TRBV5-1 TGCGCCAGCAGCTACCGAGGGGAGACCCAGTACTTC CASSYRGETQYF
TRBJ1-1 TRBD1 - TRBV6-5 TGTGCCAGCAGTCGCCGTCAGGGGGCGCGCCCTGAAGCTTTCTTT CASSRRQGARPEAFF
TRBJ1-2 - - TRBV13 TGTGCCAGCAGCTTAAAAAGCTTCACGAGGTATGGCTACACCTTC CASSLKSFTRYGYTF